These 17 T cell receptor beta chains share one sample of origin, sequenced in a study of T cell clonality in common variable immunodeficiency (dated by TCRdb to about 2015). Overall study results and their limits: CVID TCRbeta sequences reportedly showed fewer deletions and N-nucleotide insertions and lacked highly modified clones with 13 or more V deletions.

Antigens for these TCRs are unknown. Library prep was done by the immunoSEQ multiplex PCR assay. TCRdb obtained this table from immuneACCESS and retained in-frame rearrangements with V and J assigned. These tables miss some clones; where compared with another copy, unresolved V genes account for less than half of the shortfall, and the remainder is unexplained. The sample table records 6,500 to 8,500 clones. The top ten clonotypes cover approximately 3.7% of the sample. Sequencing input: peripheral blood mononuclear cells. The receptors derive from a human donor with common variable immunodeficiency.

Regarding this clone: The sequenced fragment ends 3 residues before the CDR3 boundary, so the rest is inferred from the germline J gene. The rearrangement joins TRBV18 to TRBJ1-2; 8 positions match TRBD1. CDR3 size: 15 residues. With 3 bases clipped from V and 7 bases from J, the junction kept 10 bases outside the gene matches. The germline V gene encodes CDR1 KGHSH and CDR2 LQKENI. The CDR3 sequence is CASSPLPGTGLGYTF. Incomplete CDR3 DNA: TGTGCCAGCTCACCGCTCCCCGGGACAGGTCTTGGC.

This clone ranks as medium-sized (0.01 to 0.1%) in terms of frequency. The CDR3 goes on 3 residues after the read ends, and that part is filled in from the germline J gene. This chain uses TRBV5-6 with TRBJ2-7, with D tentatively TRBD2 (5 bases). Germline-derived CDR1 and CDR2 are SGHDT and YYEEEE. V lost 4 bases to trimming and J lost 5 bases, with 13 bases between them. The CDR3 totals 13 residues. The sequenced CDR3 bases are TGTGCCAGCAGCAGACTATATTTAGACGAG. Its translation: CASSRLYLDE. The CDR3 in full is CASSRLYLDEQYF.

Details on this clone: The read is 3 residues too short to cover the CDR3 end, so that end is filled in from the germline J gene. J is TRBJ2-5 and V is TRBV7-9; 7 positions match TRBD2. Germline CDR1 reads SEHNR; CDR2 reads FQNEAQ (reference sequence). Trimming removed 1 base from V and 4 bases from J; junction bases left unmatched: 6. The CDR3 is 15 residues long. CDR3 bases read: TGTGCCAGCAGCTTAGTTTTCAGGGAGGGAGAGACC. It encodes CASSLVFREGET. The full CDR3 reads CASSLVFREGETQYF.

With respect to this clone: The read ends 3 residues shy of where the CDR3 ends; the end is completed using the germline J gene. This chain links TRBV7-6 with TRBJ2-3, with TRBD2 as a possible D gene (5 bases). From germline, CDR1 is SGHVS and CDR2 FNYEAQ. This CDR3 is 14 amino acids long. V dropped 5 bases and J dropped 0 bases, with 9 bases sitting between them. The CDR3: CASSPRGSTDTQYF. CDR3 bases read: TGTGCCAGCAGCCCCCGGGGTAGCACAGATACG.

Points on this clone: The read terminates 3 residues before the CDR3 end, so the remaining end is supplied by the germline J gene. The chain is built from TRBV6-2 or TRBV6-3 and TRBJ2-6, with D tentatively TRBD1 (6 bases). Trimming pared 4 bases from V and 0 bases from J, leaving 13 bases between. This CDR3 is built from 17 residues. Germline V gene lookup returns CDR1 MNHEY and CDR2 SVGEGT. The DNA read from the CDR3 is TGTGCCAGCAGTTTACCGGGACACCACTCTGGGGCCAACGTC. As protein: CASSLPGHHSGANV. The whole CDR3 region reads CASSLPGHHSGANVLTF.

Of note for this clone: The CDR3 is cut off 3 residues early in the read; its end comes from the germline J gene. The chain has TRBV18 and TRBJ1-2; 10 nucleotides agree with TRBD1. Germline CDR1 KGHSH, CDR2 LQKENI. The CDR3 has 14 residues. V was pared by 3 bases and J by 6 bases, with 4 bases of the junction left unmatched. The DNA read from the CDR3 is TGTGCCAGCTCACCTGGGACAGGGGAAAATGGC. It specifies CASSPGTGENG. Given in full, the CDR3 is CASSPGTGENGYTF.

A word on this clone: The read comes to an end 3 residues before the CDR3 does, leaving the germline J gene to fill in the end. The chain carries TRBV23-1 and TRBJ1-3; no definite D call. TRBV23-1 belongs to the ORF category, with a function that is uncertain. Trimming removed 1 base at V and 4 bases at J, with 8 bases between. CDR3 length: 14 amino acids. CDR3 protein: CASSQFQVGNTIYF. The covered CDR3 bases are TGCGCCAGCAGTCAATTCCAGGTCGGAAACACC.

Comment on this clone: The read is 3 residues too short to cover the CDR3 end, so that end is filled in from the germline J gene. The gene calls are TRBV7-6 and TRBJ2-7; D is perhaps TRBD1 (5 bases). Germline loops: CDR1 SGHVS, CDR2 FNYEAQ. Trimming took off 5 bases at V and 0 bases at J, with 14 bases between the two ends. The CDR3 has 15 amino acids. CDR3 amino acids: CASSPIRTPSYEQYF. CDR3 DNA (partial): TGTGCCAGCAGCCCAATCCGGACACCCTCCTACGAG.

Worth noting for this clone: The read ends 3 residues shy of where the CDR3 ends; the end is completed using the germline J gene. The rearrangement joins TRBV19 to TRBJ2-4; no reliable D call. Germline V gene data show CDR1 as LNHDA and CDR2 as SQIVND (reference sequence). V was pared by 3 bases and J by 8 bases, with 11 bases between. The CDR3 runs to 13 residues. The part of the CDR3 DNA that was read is TGTGCCAGTAGTATCAGCCCAAGGGACATT. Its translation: CASSISPRDI. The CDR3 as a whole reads CASSISPRDIQYF.

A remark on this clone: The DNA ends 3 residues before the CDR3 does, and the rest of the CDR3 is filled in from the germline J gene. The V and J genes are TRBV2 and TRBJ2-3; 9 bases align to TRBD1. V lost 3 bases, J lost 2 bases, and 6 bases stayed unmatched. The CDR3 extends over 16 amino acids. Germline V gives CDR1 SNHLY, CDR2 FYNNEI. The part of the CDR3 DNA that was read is TGTGCCAGCAGTGACTTGACAGGGGGTTCCACAGATACG. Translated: CASSDLTGGSTDT. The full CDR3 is CASSDLTGGSTDTQYF.

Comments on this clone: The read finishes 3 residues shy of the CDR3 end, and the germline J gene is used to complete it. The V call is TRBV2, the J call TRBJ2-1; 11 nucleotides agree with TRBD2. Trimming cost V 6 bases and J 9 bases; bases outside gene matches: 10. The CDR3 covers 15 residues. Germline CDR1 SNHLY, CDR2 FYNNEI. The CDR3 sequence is CASSLTSGIGGEQFF. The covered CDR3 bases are TGTGCCAGCAGCTTGACTAGCGGGATTGGGGGTGAG.

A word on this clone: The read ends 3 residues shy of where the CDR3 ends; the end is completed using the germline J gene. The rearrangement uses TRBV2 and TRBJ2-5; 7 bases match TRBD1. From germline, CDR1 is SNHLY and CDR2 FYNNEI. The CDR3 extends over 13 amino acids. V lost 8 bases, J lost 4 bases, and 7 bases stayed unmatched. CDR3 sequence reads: CASGTDGVETQYF. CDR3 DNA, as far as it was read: TGTGCCAGCGGGACAGACGGCGTAGAGACC.

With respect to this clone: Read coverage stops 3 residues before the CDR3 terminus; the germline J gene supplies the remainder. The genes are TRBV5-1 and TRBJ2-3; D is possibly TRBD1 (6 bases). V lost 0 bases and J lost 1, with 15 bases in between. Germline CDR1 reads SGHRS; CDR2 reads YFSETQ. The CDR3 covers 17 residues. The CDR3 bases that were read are TGCGCCAGCAGCTTGGCTGGGACACGGTTGGGCACAGATACG. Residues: CASSLAGTRLGTDT. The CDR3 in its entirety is CASSLAGTRLGTDTQYF.

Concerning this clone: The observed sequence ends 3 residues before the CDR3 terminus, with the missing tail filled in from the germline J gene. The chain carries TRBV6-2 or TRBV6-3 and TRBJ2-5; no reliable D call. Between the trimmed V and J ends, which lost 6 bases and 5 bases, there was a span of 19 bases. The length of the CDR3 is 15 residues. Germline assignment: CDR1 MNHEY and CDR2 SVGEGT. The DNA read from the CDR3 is TGTGCCAGCAGCCCAGCCGGGTCGCCTGGGGAGACC. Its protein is CASSPAGSPGET. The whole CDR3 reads CASSPAGSPGETQYF.

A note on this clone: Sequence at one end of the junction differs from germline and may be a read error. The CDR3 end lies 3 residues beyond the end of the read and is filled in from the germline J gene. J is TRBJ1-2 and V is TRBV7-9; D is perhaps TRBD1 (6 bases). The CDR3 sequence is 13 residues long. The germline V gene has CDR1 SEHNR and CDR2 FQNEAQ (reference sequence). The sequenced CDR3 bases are TGTTCCAGCAGCTTAAAACAGGGAAGTGGC. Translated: CSSSLKQGSG. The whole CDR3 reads CSSSLKQGSGYTF.

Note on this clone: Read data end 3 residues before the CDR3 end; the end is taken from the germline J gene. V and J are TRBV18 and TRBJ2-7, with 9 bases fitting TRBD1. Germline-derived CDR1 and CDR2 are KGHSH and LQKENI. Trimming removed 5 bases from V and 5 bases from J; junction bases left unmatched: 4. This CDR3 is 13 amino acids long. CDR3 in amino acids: CASSLGQGNEQYF. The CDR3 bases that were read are TGTGCCAGCTCATTGGGACAGGGCAACGAG.

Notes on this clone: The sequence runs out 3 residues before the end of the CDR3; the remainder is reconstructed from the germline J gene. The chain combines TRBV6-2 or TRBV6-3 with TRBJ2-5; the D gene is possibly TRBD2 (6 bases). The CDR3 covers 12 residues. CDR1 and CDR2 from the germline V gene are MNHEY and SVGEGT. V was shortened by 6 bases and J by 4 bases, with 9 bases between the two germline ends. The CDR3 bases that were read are TGTGCCAGCAGCGGGGGTATAGAGACC. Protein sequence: CASSGGIET. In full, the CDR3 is CASSGGIETQYF.